Listed here is a single T cell receptor beta chain. The data are from a study of technical replicates of blood from a handful of donors. This table comes from immunoSEQ multiplex PCR, and its TCRdb copy is limited to in-frame clones, with some not included. The profile covers around 80,000 clones, with roughly 90% appearing a single time and 0.3% to 0.45% taken by the ten largest. CDR3 length: 13 amino acids. Per the germline V gene, CDR1 is SGHRS and CDR2 is YFSETQ. V lost 4 bases, J lost 0 bases, and 8 bases lay in between. The chain recombines TRBV5-1 with TRBJ2-7; no clear D. The clonotype originates from a human donor in good health. The sample consisted of T cells isolated from PBMCs. CDR3 loop: CASSGLSSYEQYF. CDR3 DNA: TGCGCCAGCAGCGGGCTAAGCTCCTACGAGCAGTACTTC.